Below, 20 T cell receptor beta chains from the same sample are listed, as sequenced in a study of response to subunit inactivated influenza vaccine. TCRdb ran MiXCR on the RT-PCR reads and lists one entry per CDR3 protein. The sample includes hundreds of thousands of distinct CDR3 sequences, approximately 12% seen only once; the top ten take more than 8.5%. The sample consisted of PBMCs from blood, taken on the day of vaccination. The receptors were sampled from a man aged 45-65 years who received an inactivated influenza vaccine.

The genes are TRBV9 and TRBJ1-5; D unresolved. The germline gives CDR1 SGDLS, CDR2 YYNGEE. The CDR3 is 15 amino acids. V gave up 0 bases and J gave up 0 bases, with 7 bases separating them. The CDR3 DNA is TGTGCCAGCAGCGTAGAGGACGGTAGCAATCAGCCCCAGCATTTT. Its protein is CASSVEDGSNQPQHF.

The CDR3 protein is CASGGQSLNTEAFF. CDR3 DNA sequence: TGTGCCAGCGGGGGACAGAGTCTGAACACTGAAGCTTTCTTT. The V gene is TRBV25-1, the J gene TRBJ1-1; 7 nucleotides align to TRBD1. The CDR3 length is 14 residues. V lost 8 bases, J lost 0 bases, and 6 bases stayed unmatched. Germline CDR1 MGHDK, CDR2 SYGVNS.

V and J are TRBV5-1 and TRBJ2-7, with 9 bases fitting TRBD1. With V trimmed by 2 bases and J by 5 bases, 5 bases remained unmatched. The germline V gene encodes CDR1 SGHRS and CDR2 YFSETQ. The CDR3 loop spans 14 amino acids. The CDR3 sequence is CASSFDRGDDEQYF. The DNA of the CDR3 is TGCGCCAGCAGCTTCGACAGGGGGGACGACGAGCAGTACTTC.

J is TRBJ2-6 and V is TRBV4-3; perhaps TRBD1 as D (6 bases). Germline V gene sequence: CDR1 LGHNA, CDR2 YSLEER. V was pared by 1 base and J by 0 bases, with 16 bases between. The CDR3 consists of 19 residues. CDR3 sequence: CASSQVWQGYSSGANVLTF. The CDR3 DNA is TGCGCCAGCAGCCAAGTGTGGCAGGGGTATTCCTCTGGGGCCAACGTCCTGACTTTC.

This clonotype was observed many times. For the CDR3, the DNA is TGCGCCAGCAGATCGACAGGGCGAGATGAAAAACTGTTTTTT. This translates into CASRSTGRDEKLFF. The chain carries TRBV10-2 and TRBJ1-4; 7 bases are a match to TRBD1. V shed 6 bases and J 6 bases; nucleotides not matched to a gene: 7. The CDR3 is made up of 14 amino acids. Germline values: CDR1 WSHSY, CDR2 SAAADI.

J is TRBJ1-5 and V is TRBV7-9; D uncertain. CDR1 is SEHNR, CDR2 FQNEAQ, per germline (reference sequence). The V and J ends lost 3 bases and 0 bases respectively, with 9 bases between them. The CDR3 consists of 15 residues. CDR3 sequence (DNA): TGTGCCAGCAGCTTCCTTGTCTGTAGCAATCAGCCCCAGCATTTT. Protein product: CASSFLVCSNQPQHF.

This clonotype was counted between two and nine times. The V and J genes are TRBV28 and TRBJ1-1; TRBD1 is a possible D gene (5 bases). The CDR3 sequence is 14 residues long. Per the germline V gene, CDR1 is MDHEN and CDR2 is SYDVKM. The V and J ends lost 7 bases and 1 base respectively, with 13 bases between them. The CDR3: CASNVGHRNTEAFF. DNA of the CDR3: TGTGCCAGCAATGTGGGGCATAGGAACACTGAAGCTTTCTTT.

The table lists this clonotype with a few counts. The J gene is TRBJ1-2, the V gene TRBV7-2; D might be TRBD1 (5 bases). This CDR3 region has 16 residues. CDR1 and CDR2 from the germline V gene are SGHTA and FQGNSA. V dropped 2 bases and J dropped 2 bases, with 15 bases sitting between them. This chain's CDR3 is CASSLRGSGRNYGYTF. The CDR3 DNA sequence: TGTGCCAGCAGCTTACGTGGGTCAGGGCGGAACTATGGCTACACCTTC. The whole variable domain, filled in from reference TRBV7-2 and TRBJ1-2, reads GAGVSQSPSNKVTEKGKDVELRCDPISGHTALYWYRQSLGQGLEFLIYFQGNSAPDKSGLPSDRFSAERTGGSVSTLTIQRTQQEDSAVYLCASSLRGSGRNYGYTFGSGTRLTVV.

The chain uses TRBV5-1 and TRBJ2-1; D not resolved. The germline gives CDR1 SGHRS, CDR2 YFSETQ. This CDR3 region has 15 residues. V lost 3 bases, J lost 0 bases, and 10 bases lay in between. CDR3 sequence reads: CASSSEPGSYNEQFF. The DNA of the CDR3 is TGCGCCAGCAGCTCCGAACCCGGCTCCTACAATGAGCAGTTCTTC.

The chain has TRBV19 and TRBJ1-1; D is perhaps TRBD1 (5 bases). The CDR3 consists of 14 residues. Trimming took 2 bases from V and 4 from J, leaving 11 bases between them. The germline gives CDR1 LNHDA, CDR2 SQIVND (reference sequence). Here the CDR3 DNA reads TGTGCCAGTAGTATACACCCGAGGGGCACTGAAGCTTTCTTT. It specifies CASSIHPRGTEAFF.

The rearrangement uses TRBV20-1 and TRBJ2-5; TRBD1 is a possible D gene (5 bases). Trimming took off 0 bases at V and 1 base at J, with 12 bases between the two ends. CDR3 length equals 15 residues. Germline V gives CDR1 DFQATT, CDR2 SNEGSKA (reference sequence). CDR3 DNA sequence: TGCAGTGCTAGAGACATGACAGATATCCAAGAGACCCAGTACTTC. It is translated as CSARDMTDIQETQYF.

This chain uses TRBV5-1 with TRBJ1-2, with D unresolved. V was cut by 4 bases and J by 0 bases, with 16 bases left in between. This CDR3 comprises 16 residues. Germline values: CDR1 SGHRS, CDR2 YFSETQ. This chain's CDR3 is CASSPAAYGANYGYTF. The CDR3 bases are TGCGCCAGCAGCCCAGCGGCATACGGAGCTAACTATGGCTACACCTTC.

The genes are TRBV5-1 and TRBJ2-7; tentative D call: TRBD2 (6 bases). Germline V gene lookup returns CDR1 SGHRS and CDR2 YFSETQ. The CDR3 loop spans 14 amino acids. V was trimmed by 7 bases and J by 5 bases, leaving 19 bases between them. DNA of the CDR3: TGCGCCAGCGCAAAGGCGTCGGGAGCGCACGAGCAGTACTTC. Its protein is CASAKASGAHEQYF.

The V call is TRBV5-1, the J call TRBJ2-2, with 11 bases identical to TRBD2. V shed 3 bases and J 7 bases; nucleotides not matched to a gene: 11. CDR1 is SGHRS, CDR2 YFSETQ, per germline. This CDR3 has 17 amino acids. The CDR3 is CASSSFGTSGGSGELFF. The CDR3 coding sequence is TGCGCCAGCAGCTCATTCGGGACTAGCGGAGGGAGCGGGGAGCTGTTTTTT.

The CDR3 coding sequence is TGCAGCGTTGAAGGGGAGGGTTCGTATGGCTACACCTTC. It is translated as CSVEGEGSYGYTF. The chain employs TRBV29-1 and TRBJ1-2; no firm D call. V lost 1 base and J lost 5, with 11 bases in between. The CDR3 is 13 residues long. Germline V gene sequence: CDR1 SQVTM, CDR2 ANQGSEA.

This clonotype has ten or more counts. The chain uses TRBV6-2 or TRBV6-3 and TRBJ2-7; 7 bases align to TRBD2. Germline loops: CDR1 MNHEY, CDR2 SVGEGT. The CDR3 extends over 11 amino acids. The V segment lost 10 bases and the J segment 6 bases; nucleotides outside the gene matches: 6. The CDR3 spells CATGLVTEQYF. CDR3 nucleotides: TGTGCCACCGGACTAGTCACCGAGCAGTACTTC.

V usage is TRBV9 and J usage is TRBJ2-2; D perhaps matches TRBD2 (7 bases). V was trimmed by 0 bases and J by 2 bases, leaving 11 bases between them. The CDR3 totals 16 residues. Germline V gene sequence: CDR1 SGDLS, CDR2 YYNGEE. The CDR3 DNA is TGTGCCAGCAGCGTAGTGGGGGGGACAAACACCGGGGAGCTGTTTTTT. Its translation: CASSVVGGTNTGELFF. Looking up the rest from reference TRBV9 and TRBJ2-2 gives the full variable domain: DSGVTQTPKHLITATGQRVTLRCSPRSGDLSVYWYQQSLDQGLQFLIQYYNGEERAKGNILERFSAQQFPDLHSELNLSSLELGDSALYFCASSVVGGTNTGELFFGEGSRLTVL.

The gene calls are TRBV11-2 and TRBJ2-5; 7 positions agree with TRBD2. The V gene's germline CDR1 is SGHAT and CDR2 FQNNGV. There are 17 residues in the CDR3. The V gene end was trimmed by 1 base and the J gene end by 7 bases; junction bases not matched to a gene: 15. CDR3 nucleotides: TGTGCCAGCAGCTTAGTCAGCGGGATTCGCCCCGATCCGACCCAGTACTTC. This sequence encodes CASSLVSGIRPDPTQYF.

This clonotype occurred a few times. The rearrangement joins TRBV6-5 to TRBJ1-1, with D unresolved. Deletions cut 2 bases from V and 11 bases from J, with 18 bases between. The CDR3 runs 14 residues. CDR1 and CDR2 (germline): MNHEY, SVGAGI. The CDR3 DNA reads as TGTGCCAGCAGTTACCTGGCAGAACCTTCGGAGGCTTTCTTT. This translates into CASSYLAEPSEAFF.

This chain uses TRBV5-6 with TRBJ2-7, with D unclear. CDR3 length: 13 residues. The V end lost 2 bases, the J end lost 6 bases, and 12 bases lay between the germline ends. Germline V gene sequence: CDR1 SGHDT, CDR2 YYEEEE. The CDR3 protein is CASSFDIAREQYF. CDR3 DNA sequence: TGTGCCAGCAGCTTCGACATAGCACGCGAGCAGTACTTC.